Described below is a single TCR beta chain sequence and its context. The antigen remains unidentified. The repertoire was sequenced with immunoSEQ multiplex PCR; TCRdb's copy has only in-frame clones and lacks some. The data show 150,000 to 200,000 clones, approximately 92% seen once. This sample stems from a study of T cell responses to AZD1222 COVID-19 vaccine. Whole-study context: Investigators merged groups given second doses at roughly 4 or roughly 12 weeks. Study results and caveats: Recipients of AZD1222 seropositive at baseline numbered only 6 or 7. The donors showed a predominance of white British ancestry and of females, with possible underestimation of clonal diversity.

Germline V gives CDR1 SGHNT, CDR2 YYREEE (reference sequence). This CDR3 contains 14 residues. The V and J ends lost 4 bases and 5 bases, in that order; junction bases with no gene match: 8. The specimen comprised peripheral blood, sampled on day 0 of AZD1222 vaccination. The chain employs TRBV5-4 and TRBJ2-7; 8 bases match TRBD2. The receptor's source is an adult in good health. CDR3 in amino acids: CASSKDGGANEQYF. The CDR3 bases are TGTGCCAGCAGCAAGGACGGGGGGGCCAACGAGCAGTACTTC.